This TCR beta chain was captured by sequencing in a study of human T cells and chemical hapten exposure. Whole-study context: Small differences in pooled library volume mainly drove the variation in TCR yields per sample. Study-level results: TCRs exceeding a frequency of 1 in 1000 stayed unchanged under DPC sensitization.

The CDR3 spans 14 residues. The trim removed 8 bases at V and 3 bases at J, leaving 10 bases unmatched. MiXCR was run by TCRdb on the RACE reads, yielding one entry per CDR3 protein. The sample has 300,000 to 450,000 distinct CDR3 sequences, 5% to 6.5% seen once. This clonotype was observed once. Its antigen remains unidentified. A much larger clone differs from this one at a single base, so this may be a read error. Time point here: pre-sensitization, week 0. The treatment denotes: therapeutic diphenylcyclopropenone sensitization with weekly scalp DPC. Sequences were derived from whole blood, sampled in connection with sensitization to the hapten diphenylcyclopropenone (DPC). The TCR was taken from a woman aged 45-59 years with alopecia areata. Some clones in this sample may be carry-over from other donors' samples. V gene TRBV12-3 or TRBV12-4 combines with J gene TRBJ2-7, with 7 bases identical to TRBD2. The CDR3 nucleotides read TGTGCCAGCGGTCTATCTAGCGGAGTCTACGAGCAGTACTTC. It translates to CASGLSSGVYEQYF.